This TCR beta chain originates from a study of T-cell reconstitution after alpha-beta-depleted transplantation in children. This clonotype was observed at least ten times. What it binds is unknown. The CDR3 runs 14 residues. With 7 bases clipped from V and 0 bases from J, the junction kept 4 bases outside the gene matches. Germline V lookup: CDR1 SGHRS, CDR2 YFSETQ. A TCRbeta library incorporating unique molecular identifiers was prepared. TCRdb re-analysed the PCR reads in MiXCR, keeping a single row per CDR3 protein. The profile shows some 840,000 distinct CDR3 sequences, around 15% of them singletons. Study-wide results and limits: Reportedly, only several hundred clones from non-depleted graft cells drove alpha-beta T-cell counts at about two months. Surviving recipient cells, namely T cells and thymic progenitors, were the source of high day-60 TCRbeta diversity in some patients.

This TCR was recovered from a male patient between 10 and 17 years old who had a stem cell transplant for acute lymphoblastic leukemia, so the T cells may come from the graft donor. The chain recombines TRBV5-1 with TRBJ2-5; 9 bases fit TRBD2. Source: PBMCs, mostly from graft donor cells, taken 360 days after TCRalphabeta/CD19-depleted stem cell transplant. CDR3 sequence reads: CASGASGNQETQYF. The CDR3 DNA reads TGCGCCAGCGGGGCTAGCGGGAACCAAGAGACCCAGTACTTC.